Listed below are T cell receptor beta chains from one sample, sequenced in a study of T-cell reconstitution after alpha-beta-depleted transplantation in children. Using its own MiXCR run on the PCR reads, TCRdb lists one record per CDR3 protein. In the table there are a few hundred thousand distinct CDR3 sequences, more than 20% of which are singletons. The sample here was PBMCs, taken before TCRalphabeta/CD19-depleted stem cell transplant. The origin of the receptors is a boy in the first two years of life with Wiskott-Aldrich syndrome, due to receive a stem cell transplant. CDR3s include the opening cysteine and the closing phenylalanine or tryptophan. The order of the fields is D gene, clone size, J gene, CDR3 length, V gene, CDR3 protein, CDR3 DNA. D genes are given only for firm matches. Expanded clones get a size class; other rows say once, few or many, or leave the size out.

D gene: TRBD1
clone size: .
J gene: TRBJ2-7
CDR3 length: 15
V gene: TRBV5-1
CDR3 protein: CASSFRDSISYEQYF
CDR3 DNA: TGCGCCAGCAGCTTTCGGGACAGCATCTCCTACGAGCAGTACTTC

D gene: .
clone size: .
J gene: TRBJ2-5
CDR3 length: 15
V gene: TRBV3-1
CDR3 protein: CASSQDPGPQETQYF
CDR3 DNA: TGTGCCAGCAGCCAAGATCCTGGACCTCAAGAGACCCAGTACTTC

D gene: .
clone size: .
J gene: TRBJ1-1
CDR3 length: 13
V gene: TRBV29-1
CDR3 protein: CSVVMGSWTEAFF
CDR3 DNA: TGCAGCGTTGTGATGGGGTCGTGGACTGAAGCTTTCTTT

D gene: .
clone size: few
J gene: TRBJ2-7
CDR3 length: 14
V gene: TRBV20-1
CDR3 protein: CSATSVADGYEQYF
CDR3 DNA: TGCAGTGCTACGAGCGTAGCCGACGGCTACGAGCAGTACTTC

D gene: TRBD2
clone size: .
J gene: TRBJ2-3
CDR3 length: 15
V gene: TRBV4-1
CDR3 protein: CASSQVAGSTDTQYF
CDR3 DNA: TGCGCCAGCAGCCAAGTAGCGGGAAGCACAGATACGCAGTATTTT

D gene: .
clone size: .
J gene: TRBJ2-2
CDR3 length: 14
V gene: TRBV29-1
CDR3 protein: CSVEDTGSTGELFF
CDR3 DNA: TGCAGCGTTGAAGATACGGGATCCACCGGGGAGCTGTTTTTT

D gene: .
clone size: .
J gene: TRBJ1-5
CDR3 length: 14
V gene: TRBV18
CDR3 protein: CASSPDRSNQPQHF
CDR3 DNA: TGTGCCAGCAGCCCTGACAGGTCTAATCAGCCCCAGCATTTT

D gene: .
clone size: .
J gene: TRBJ2-5
CDR3 length: 14
V gene: TRBV19
CDR3 protein: CASSQNRDQETQYF
CDR3 DNA: TGTGCCAGTAGTCAAAACCGGGATCAAGAGACCCAGTACTTC

D gene: .
clone size: .
J gene: TRBJ2-7
CDR3 length: 17
V gene: TRBV7-9
CDR3 protein: CASSPISRASREHEQYF
CDR3 DNA: TGTGCCAGCAGCCCGATCTCCCGGGCCTCAAGGGAGCACGAGCAGTACTTC

D gene: .
clone size: few
J gene: TRBJ2-6
CDR3 length: 18
V gene: TRBV20-1
CDR3 protein: CSANLGDSPLSGANVLTF
CDR3 DNA: TGCAGTGCTAATTTGGGGGATTCTCCCCTCTCTGGGGCCAACGTCCTGACTTTC

D gene: .
clone size: .
J gene: TRBJ2-3
CDR3 length: 14
V gene: TRBV5-1
CDR3 protein: CASSLTSFTDTQYF
CDR3 DNA: TGCGCCAGCAGCTTGACTAGTTTCACAGATACGCAGTATTTT

D gene: .
clone size: .
J gene: TRBJ2-1
CDR3 length: 13
V gene: TRBV20-1
CDR3 protein: CSAQTRSYNEQFF
CDR3 DNA: TGCAGTGCCCAGACTAGGTCCTACAATGAGCAGTTCTTC

D gene: TRBD2
clone size: .
J gene: TRBJ2-3
CDR3 length: 16
V gene: TRBV5-1
CDR3 protein: CASSGSLAGGTDTQYF
CDR3 DNA: TGCGCCAGCAGCGGGTCCCTAGCGGGAGGGACGGATACGCAGTATTTT

D gene: TRBD2
clone size: few
J gene: TRBJ2-5
CDR3 length: 17
V gene: TRBV3-1
CDR3 protein: CASSQDPSLAGKETQYF
CDR3 DNA: TGTGCCAGCAGCCAAGATCCTAGCCTAGCGGGAAAAGAGACCCAGTACTTC

D gene: TRBD1
clone size: few
J gene: TRBJ1-2
CDR3 length: 14
V gene: TRBV18
CDR3 protein: CASSPAGQAYGYTF
CDR3 DNA: TGTGCCAGCTCACCAGCCGGACAGGCCTATGGCTACACCTTC

D gene: .
clone size: .
J gene: TRBJ1-6
CDR3 length: 15
V gene: TRBV18
CDR3 protein: CASSPPGGLGGSLHF
CDR3 DNA: TGTGCCAGCTCACCACCAGGAGGTTTAGGGGGGTCCCTCCACTTT

D gene: .
clone size: .
J gene: TRBJ2-1
CDR3 length: 17
V gene: TRBV5-1
CDR3 protein: CASSLARGNSGPNEQFF
CDR3 DNA: TGCGCCAGCAGCTTGGCCAGAGGTAATAGCGGACCCAATGAGCAGTTCTTC

D gene: TRBD2
clone size: few
J gene: TRBJ2-4
CDR3 length: 16
V gene: TRBV12-3/TRBV12-4
CDR3 protein: CASRRAGGLSKNIQYF
CDR3 DNA: TGTGCCAGCAGGAGAGCGGGGGGCCTTTCCAAAAACATTCAGTACTTC

D gene: .
clone size: .
J gene: TRBJ2-3
CDR3 length: 11
V gene: TRBV29-1
CDR3 protein: CSVGRTDTQYF
CDR3 DNA: TGCAGCGTTGGCCGCACAGATACGCAGTATTTT

D gene: .
clone size: few
J gene: TRBJ2-1
CDR3 length: 13
V gene: TRBV27
CDR3 protein: CASRGRKFNEQFF
CDR3 DNA: TGTGCCAGCAGAGGAAGAAAGTTCAATGAGCAGTTCTTC

D gene: TRBD1
clone size: .
J gene: TRBJ2-7
CDR3 length: 15
V gene: TRBV28
CDR3 protein: CASSIRQGSSYEQYF
CDR3 DNA: TGTGCCAGCAGTATCCGACAGGGGTCTTCCTACGAGCAGTACTTC

D gene: .
clone size: few
J gene: TRBJ1-6
CDR3 length: 13
V gene: TRBV3-1
CDR3 protein: CASNRRINSPLHF
CDR3 DNA: TGTGCCAGCAACCGTCGGATTAATTCACCCCTCCACTTT

D gene: .
clone size: .
J gene: TRBJ2-4
CDR3 length: 16
V gene: TRBV4-1
CDR3 protein: CASSPLTSRGKNIQYF
CDR3 DNA: TGCGCCAGCAGCCCCCTGACCAGTCGGGGCAAAAACATTCAGTACTTC

D gene: .
clone size: .
J gene: TRBJ2-7
CDR3 length: 13
V gene: TRBV10-3
CDR3 protein: CAISADNSYEQYF
CDR3 DNA: TGTGCCATCAGCGCTGACAACTCCTACGAGCAGTACTTC

D gene: TRBD1
clone size: .
J gene: TRBJ1-5
CDR3 length: 14
V gene: TRBV27
CDR3 protein: CASSIGQGSQPQHF
CDR3 DNA: TGTGCCAGCAGTATCGGACAGGGGAGTCAGCCCCAGCATTTT

D gene: .
clone size: .
J gene: TRBJ2-4
CDR3 length: 16
V gene: TRBV21-1
CDR3 protein: CASSKTNALAKNIQYF
CDR3 DNA: TGTGCCAGCAGCAAGACTAACGCATTAGCCAAAAACATTCAGTACTTC

D gene: .
clone size: .
J gene: TRBJ2-5
CDR3 length: 11
V gene: TRBV7-2
CDR3 protein: CASEGRETQYF
CDR3 DNA: TGTGCCAGCGAAGGGAGAGAGACCCAGTACTTC

D gene: .
clone size: few
J gene: TRBJ2-1
CDR3 length: 14
V gene: TRBV7-9
CDR3 protein: CASSLSAGADEQFF
CDR3 DNA: TGTGCCAGCAGCTTATCGGCGGGGGCTGATGAGCAGTTCTTC

D gene: .
clone size: .
J gene: TRBJ2-7
CDR3 length: 14
V gene: TRBV20-1
CDR3 protein: CSASYGGSSYEQYF
CDR3 DNA: TGCAGTGCTAGTTATGGGGGGAGTTCCTACGAGCAGTACTTC

D gene: .
clone size: .
J gene: TRBJ2-5
CDR3 length: 13
V gene: TRBV27
CDR3 protein: CASSFLAGQTQYF
CDR3 DNA: .

D gene: TRBD2
clone size: .
J gene: TRBJ2-1
CDR3 length: 15
V gene: TRBV20-1
CDR3 protein: CSAREWGLAGAEQFF
CDR3 DNA: TGCAGTGCTAGAGAGTGGGGACTAGCGGGGGCTGAGCAGTTCTTC

D gene: .
clone size: .
J gene: TRBJ1-5
CDR3 length: 14
V gene: TRBV30
CDR3 protein: CAWSRTVGNQPQHF
CDR3 DNA: TGTGCCTGGAGTCGGACAGTGGGCAATCAGCCCCAGCATTTT

D gene: .
clone size: .
J gene: TRBJ2-1
CDR3 length: 14
V gene: TRBV12-3/TRBV12-4
CDR3 protein: CASRIRNIYNEQFF
CDR3 DNA: TGTGCCAGCAGGATCAGGAATATCTACAATGAGCAGTTCTTC

D gene: TRBD2
clone size: many
J gene: TRBJ2-3
CDR3 length: 17
V gene: TRBV5-1
CDR3 protein: CASSRSSGPISTDTQYF
CDR3 DNA: TGCGCCAGCAGCAGATCTAGCGGGCCCATTAGCACAGATACGCAGTATTTT

D gene: .
clone size: few
J gene: TRBJ2-5
CDR3 length: 15
V gene: TRBV24-1
CDR3 protein: CATSDSRAGQETQYF
CDR3 DNA: TGTGCCACCAGTGATTCCAGGGCGGGCCAAGAGACCCAGTACTTC

D gene: .
clone size: .
J gene: TRBJ1-2
CDR3 length: 15
V gene: TRBV6-5
CDR3 protein: CASSYSSTANYGYTF
CDR3 DNA: TGTGCCAGCAGTTACTCGAGTACAGCTAACTATGGCTACACCTTC

D gene: TRBD1
clone size: .
J gene: TRBJ1-1
CDR3 length: 14
V gene: TRBV5-1
CDR3 protein: CASSAGQLNTEAFF
CDR3 DNA: TGCGCCAGCAGCGCGGGACAGTTGAACACTGAAGCTTTCTTT

D gene: TRBD1
clone size: few
J gene: TRBJ2-2
CDR3 length: 15
V gene: TRBV7-2
CDR3 protein: CASKPRQGNTGELFF
CDR3 DNA: TGTGCCAGCAAGCCACGACAGGGGAACACCGGGGAGCTGTTTTTT

D gene: .
clone size: .
J gene: TRBJ2-3
CDR3 length: 15
V gene: TRBV5-6
CDR3 protein: CASSLMGEWEDTQYF
CDR3 DNA: TGTGCCAGCAGCTTGATGGGGGAGTGGGAAGATACGCAGTATTTT

D gene: TRBD1
clone size: .
J gene: TRBJ1-5
CDR3 length: 15
V gene: TRBV12-3/TRBV12-4
CDR3 protein: CASTRGQGSNQPQHF
CDR3 DNA: TGTGCCAGCACCCGGGGACAGGGTAGCAATCAGCCCCAGCATTTT

D gene: .
clone size: few
J gene: TRBJ2-2
CDR3 length: 15
V gene: TRBV15
CDR3 protein: CATSRNRGRNGELFF
CDR3 DNA: TGTGCCACCAGCAGAAACCGAGGGAGGAACGGGGAGCTGTTTTTT

D gene: TRBD2
clone size: few
J gene: TRBJ2-2
CDR3 length: 15
V gene: TRBV5-1
CDR3 protein: CASSLMSGGTGELFF
CDR3 DNA: TGCGCCAGCAGCTTGATGAGCGGGGGAACCGGGGAGCTGTTTTTT

D gene: TRBD1
clone size: .
J gene: TRBJ2-3
CDR3 length: 13
V gene: TRBV7-9
CDR3 protein: CATRGTGVDTQYF
CDR3 DNA: TGTGCCACCAGGGGGACAGGAGTAGATACGCAGTATTTT

D gene: .
clone size: .
J gene: TRBJ2-3
CDR3 length: 15
V gene: TRBV12-3/TRBV12-4
CDR3 protein: CASSWWAPSTDTQYF
CDR3 DNA: TGTGCCAGCAGTTGGTGGGCACCTAGCACAGATACGCAGTATTTT

D gene: .
clone size: few
J gene: TRBJ2-3
CDR3 length: 15
V gene: TRBV7-2
CDR3 protein: CASSLVWGYEDTQYF
CDR3 DNA: TGTGCCAGCAGCTTAGTGTGGGGGTATGAAGATACGCAGTATTTT

D gene: TRBD1
clone size: few
J gene: TRBJ2-7
CDR3 length: 14
V gene: TRBV10-3
CDR3 protein: CAISEMDRAHEQYF
CDR3 DNA: TGTGCCATCAGTGAGATGGACAGGGCCCACGAGCAGTACTTC

D gene: .
clone size: .
J gene: TRBJ2-5
CDR3 length: 13
V gene: TRBV10-3
CDR3 protein: CAIGLTGTETQYF
CDR3 DNA: TGTGCCATCGGACTCACAGGGACGGAGACCCAGTACTTC

D gene: .
clone size: .
J gene: TRBJ2-1
CDR3 length: 16
V gene: TRBV6-5
CDR3 protein: CASSYSIGLAYNEQFF
CDR3 DNA: TGTGCCAGCAGTTACTCGATCGGATTAGCGTACAATGAGCAGTTCTTC

D gene: TRBD1
clone size: .
J gene: TRBJ1-1
CDR3 length: 15
V gene: TRBV5-1
CDR3 protein: CASSPLRQGPTEAFF
CDR3 DNA: TGCGCCAGCAGCCCCCTGCGACAGGGACCAACTGAAGCTTTCTTT

D gene: .
clone size: .
J gene: TRBJ2-3
CDR3 length: 18
V gene: TRBV5-1
CDR3 protein: CASSLAASVRRGTDTQYF
CDR3 DNA: TGCGCCAGCAGCTTGGCGGCGTCGGTTCGGCGGGGCACAGATACGCAGTATTTT

D gene: .
clone size: .
J gene: TRBJ2-7
CDR3 length: 15
V gene: TRBV15
CDR3 protein: CATSRGRGSSYEQYF
CDR3 DNA: TGTGCCACCAGCCGTGGCCGGGGGAGCTCCTACGAGCAGTACTTC

D gene: TRBD2
clone size: .
J gene: TRBJ2-3
CDR3 length: 14
V gene: TRBV20-1
CDR3 protein: CSAGLAGGTDTQYF
CDR3 DNA: TGCAGTGCTGGACTAGCGGGAGGCACAGATACGCAGTATTTT

D gene: .
clone size: few
J gene: TRBJ2-3
CDR3 length: 15
V gene: TRBV7-6
CDR3 protein: CASRSGRLRSATQYF
CDR3 DNA: TGTGCCAGCCGAAGCGGACGGCTAAGGTCGGCGACGCAGTATTTT

D gene: TRBD1
clone size: many
J gene: TRBJ1-1
CDR3 length: 15
V gene: TRBV20-1
CDR3 protein: CSARDGTGRSTEAFF
CDR3 DNA: TGCAGTGCTAGAGACGGGACAGGAAGGTCCACTGAAGCTTTCTTT

D gene: .
clone size: .
J gene: TRBJ2-7
CDR3 length: 11
V gene: TRBV20-1
CDR3 protein: CSASGPHEQYF
CDR3 DNA: TGCAGTGCTAGCGGGCCCCACGAGCAGTACTTC

D gene: .
clone size: .
J gene: TRBJ2-7
CDR3 length: 13
V gene: TRBV7-2
CDR3 protein: CASSLGVSNEQYF
CDR3 DNA: TGTGCCAGCAGCTTAGGAGTTTCTAACGAGCAGTACTTC

D gene: .
clone size: .
J gene: TRBJ1-5
CDR3 length: 16
V gene: TRBV4-1
CDR3 protein: CASSSRTGTGNQPQHF
CDR3 DNA: TGCGCCAGCAGCTCCCGAACAGGGACCGGCAATCAGCCCCAGCATTTT